Included here is one T cell receptor (beta chain) sequence, with context. Sequencing was performed with immunoSEQ multiplex PCR; in TCRdb, only in-frame clones are kept and a portion is missing. The profile shows fewer than 250,000 clones, over 80% of them singletons. The source of the sample is a study of blood T cell repertoires in COVID-19. The CDR3 has 13 residues. V shed 5 bases and J shed 0 bases, with 10 bases lying between them. Germline CDR1 and CDR2: SQVTM and ANQGSEA. The receptor was derived from a woman aged 55-69 years with active or convalescent COVID-19. The chain carries TRBV29-1 and TRBJ1-1; D call uncertain. Sequenced: peripheral blood. Here the CDR3 reads CSVLKSMNTEAFF. The CDR3 nucleotides are TGCAGCGTTCTGAAGAGCATGAACACTGAAGCTTTCTTT.